This paragraph reports one TCR beta chain. Its specificity is unknown. The V end lost 3 bases, the J end lost 2 bases, and 10 bases lay between the germline ends. Germline V gives CDR1 MNHEY, CDR2 SMNVEV (reference sequence). The CDR3 is 14 amino acids. The data were taken from a study of lymphopenia after photon versus proton radiotherapy. Notes on the study in general: Authors raise, but do not show, better survival with proton therapy. Under photons, naive T cells and diversity fell while effector/memory populations rose. Oligoclonal CD8+ Temra expansion after nadir drove photon patients' diversity drop.

TCRdb's table, derived via immunoSEQ multiplex PCR, lists solely in-frame clones and lacks some. The sample lists around 30,000 clones; roughly 90% were seen once. The sequencing used peripheral blood, collected from a patient treated with photon-based radiotherapy. This TCR derives from a woman between 45 and 60 years old with pancreatic cancer. The rearrangement uses TRBV27 and TRBJ2-5, with TRBD1 as a possible D gene (6 bases). The DNA for the CDR3 is TGTGCCAGCAGTTTCGCAGGGGCACAAGAGACCCAGTACTTC. It codes for CASSFAGAQETQYF.